The text below deals with one T cell receptor beta chain. This sample was included in a study of cytomegalovirus exposure and HLA in healthy donors. Study-wide context: Out of 150 million to 200 million T cells, an earlier analysis found around 120 million unique TCR beta sequences in total. There were 300 to 400 genotyped donors. Of these, roughly 80% fell in the genetic ancestry cluster associated with self-reported Caucasian donors. From donors who were HLA-typed, an early data release held 65 million to 85 million unique TCRs.

This cohort consisted of healthy bone marrow donors. Researchers ran the PCR with 60 Vbeta and 13 Jbeta primers. Sequencing used immunoSEQ multiplex PCR; TCRdb keeps in-frame clones, though not all of them. The sample has 80,000 to 100,000 clones; approximately 71% are singletons. Per germline, CDR1 SGHRS and CDR2 YFSETQ. The CDR3 covers 16 residues. V lost 6 bases, J lost 0 bases, and 12 bases stayed unmatched. The sequence was collected from a woman between 18 and 30 years old in good health and CMV-seropositive. This chain joins TRBV5-1 and TRBJ2-7, with 7 positions matching TRBD1. The material sequenced was PBMCs. DNA for the CDR3: TGCGCCAGCAACCTAGAAGGACAGGCGAGCTCCTACGAGCAGTACTTC. This translates into CASNLEGQASSYEQYF.